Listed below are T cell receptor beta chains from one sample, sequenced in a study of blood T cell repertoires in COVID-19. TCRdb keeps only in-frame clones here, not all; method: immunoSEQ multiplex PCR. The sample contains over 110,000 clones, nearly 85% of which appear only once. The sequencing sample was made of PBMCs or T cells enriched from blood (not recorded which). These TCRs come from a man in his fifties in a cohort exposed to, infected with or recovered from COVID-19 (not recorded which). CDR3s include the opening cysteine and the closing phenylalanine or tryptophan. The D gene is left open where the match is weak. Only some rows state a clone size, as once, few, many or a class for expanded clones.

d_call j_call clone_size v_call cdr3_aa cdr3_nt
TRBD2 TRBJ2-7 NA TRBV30 CAWQTGTSGRASPHEQYF TGTGCCTGGCAAACCGGGACTAGCGGGAGGGCGTCCCCCCACGAGCAGTACTTC
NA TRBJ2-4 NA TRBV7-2 CASSLNFRARGRNIQYF TGTGCCAGCAGCTTAAACTTTCGGGCTAGAGGGCGGAACATTCAGTACTTC
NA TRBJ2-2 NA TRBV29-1 CSVESGRNTGELFF TGCAGCGTTGAAAGCGGGCGGAACACCGGGGAGCTGTTTTTT
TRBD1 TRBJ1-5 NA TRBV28 CASSRPGQGRYSNQPQHF TGTGCCAGCAGCCGGCCGGGACAGGGACGATATAGCAATCAGCCCCAGCATTTT
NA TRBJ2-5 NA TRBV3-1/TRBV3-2 CASSQEGIWRGEETQYF TGTGCCAGCAGCCAAGAAGGGATCTGGAGGGGAGAAGAGACCCAGTACTTC
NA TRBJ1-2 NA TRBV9 CASSVGQGWNGYTF TGTGCCAGCAGCGTAGGCCAGGGGTGGAATGGCTACACCTTC
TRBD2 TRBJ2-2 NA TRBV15 CATSRDPLAGGYTGELFF TGTGCCACCAGCAGAGACCCGCTAGCGGGGGGTTACACCGGGGAGCTGTTTTTT
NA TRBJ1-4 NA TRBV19 CATSNQGSGEKLFF TGTGCCACCTCGAACCAGGGGTCGGGTGAAAAACTGTTTTTT
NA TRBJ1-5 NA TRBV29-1 CSVGEQGRQPQHF TGCAGCGTTGGTGAGCAGGGGCGTCAGCCCCAGCATTTT
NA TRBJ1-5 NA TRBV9 CASSVGPYSNQPQHF TGTGCCAGCAGCGTTGGGCCTTATAGCAATCAGCCCCAGCATTTT
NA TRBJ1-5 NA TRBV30 CAWSGTQRGNQPQHF TGTGCCTGGAGTGGGACCCAGAGGGGCAATCAGCCCCAGCATTTT
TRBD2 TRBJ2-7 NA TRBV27 CASWGPSSGRYEQYF TGTGCCAGCTGGGGGCCGTCTAGCGGGAGATACGAGCAGTACTTC
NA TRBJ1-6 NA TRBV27 CASSSNGGNNSPLHF TGTGCCAGCAGTTCTAACGGGGGGAATAATTCACCCCTCCACTTT
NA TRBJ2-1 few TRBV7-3 CASSFGGDYNEQFF TGTGCCAGCAGCTTCGGGGGAGACTACAATGAGCAGTTCTTC
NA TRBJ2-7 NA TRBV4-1 CATIAGGYEQYF TGCGCCACCATAGCCGGGGGTTACGAGCAGTACTTC
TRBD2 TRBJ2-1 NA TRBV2 CASGLAGGQNNEQFF TGTGCCAGCGGTCTAGCGGGGGGGCAGAACAATGAGCAGTTCTTC
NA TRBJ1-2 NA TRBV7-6 CASSLNGGPMNYGYTF TGTGCCAGCAGCCTAAACGGCGGTCCTATGAACTATGGCTACACCTTC
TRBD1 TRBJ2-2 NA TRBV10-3 CAISERQGAGGELFF TGTGCCATCAGTGAGAGACAGGGGGCGGGCGGGGAGCTGTTTTTT
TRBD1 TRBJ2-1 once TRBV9 CASSPAGTGEYNEQFF TGTGCCAGCAGCCCAGCCGGGACAGGCGAATACAATGAGCAGTTCTTC
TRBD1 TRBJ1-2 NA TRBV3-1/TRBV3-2 CASSPGDSSNYGYTF TGTGCCAGCAGCCCCGGGGACAGTTCTAACTATGGCTACACCTTC
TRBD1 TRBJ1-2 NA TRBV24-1 CATSDPGTGANYGYTF TGTGCCACCAGTGACCCCGGGACAGGGGCTAACTATGGCTACACCTTC
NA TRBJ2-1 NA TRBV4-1 CASSRKLSGNEQFF TGCGCCAGCAGCCGGAAACTTAGCGGCAATGAGCAGTTCTTC
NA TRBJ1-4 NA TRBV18 CASSPQGMNEKLFF TGTGCCAGCTCACCACAGGGGATGAATGAAAAACTGTTTTTT
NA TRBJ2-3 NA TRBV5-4 CASSFLGPGTDTQYF TGTGCCAGCAGCTTTCTGGGCCCAGGCACAGATACGCAGTATTTT
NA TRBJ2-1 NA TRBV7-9 CASSLGEQAYNEQFF TGTGCCAGCAGCTTAGGCGAACAGGCCTACAATGAGCAGTTCTTC
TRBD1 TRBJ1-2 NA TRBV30 CAWMKQGVYGYTF TGTGCCTGGATGAAACAGGGGGTTTACGGCTACACCTTC
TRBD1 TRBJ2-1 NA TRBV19 CASSTGGVEQFF TGTGCCAGTTCGACAGGGGGCGTCGAGCAGTTCTTC
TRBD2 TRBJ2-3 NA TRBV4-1 CASSHRGGPSTDTQYF TGCGCCAGCAGCCATCGCGGGGGTCCCTCCACAGATACGCAGTATTTT